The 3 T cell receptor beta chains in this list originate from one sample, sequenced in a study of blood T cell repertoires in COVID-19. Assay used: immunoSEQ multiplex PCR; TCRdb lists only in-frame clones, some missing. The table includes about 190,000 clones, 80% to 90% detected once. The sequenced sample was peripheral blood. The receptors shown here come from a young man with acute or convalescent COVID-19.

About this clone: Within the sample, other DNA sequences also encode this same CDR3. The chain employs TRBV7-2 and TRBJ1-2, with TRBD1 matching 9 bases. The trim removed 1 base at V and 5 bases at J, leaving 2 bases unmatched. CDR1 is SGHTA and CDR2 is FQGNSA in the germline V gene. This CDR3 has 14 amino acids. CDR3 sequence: CASSLDRGPYGYTF. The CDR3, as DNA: TGTGCCAGCAGCTTAGACAGGGGGCCGTATGGCTACACCTTC. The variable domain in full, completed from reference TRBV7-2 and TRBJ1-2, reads GAGVSQSPSNKVTEKGKDVELRCDPISGHTALYWYRQSLGQGLEFLIYFQGNSAPDKSGLPSDRFSAERTGGSVSTLTIQRTQQEDSAVYLCASSLDRGPYGYTFGSGTRLTVV.

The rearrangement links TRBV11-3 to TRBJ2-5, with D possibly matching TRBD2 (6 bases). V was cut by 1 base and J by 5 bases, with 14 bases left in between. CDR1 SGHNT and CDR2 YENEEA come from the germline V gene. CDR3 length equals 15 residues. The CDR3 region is CASSLAGGHTETQYF. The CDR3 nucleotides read TGTGCCAGCAGCTTAGCCGGAGGGCATACGGAGACCCAGTACTTC.

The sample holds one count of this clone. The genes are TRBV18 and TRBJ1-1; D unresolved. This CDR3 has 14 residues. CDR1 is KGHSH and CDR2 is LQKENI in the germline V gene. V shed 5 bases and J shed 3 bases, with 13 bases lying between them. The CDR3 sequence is CASSTGMGYTEAFF. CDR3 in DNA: TGTGCCAGCTCAACCGGGATGGGGTACACTGAAGCTTTCTTT.